This T cell receptor beta chain appears in the sequencing data of a study of early T cells in non-severe SARS-CoV-2 infection. Across the whole study: It was bulk RNA from unsorted whole blood that was sequenced, and the chains were unpaired. Findings of the study overall: Anti-spike CD8 responses were favored in VDJdb matching, and private and CD4 specificities were missed.

Unique molecular identifiers were added to individual cDNA molecules. TCRdb re-called the 5' RACE reads through MiXCR, storing one row per CDR3 protein. The data hold tens of thousands of distinct CDR3 sequences, with approximately 7.7% observed a single time. This clonotype appeared many times. Its antigen is still unknown. CDR1 WSHSY and CDR2 SAAADI come from the germline V gene. V lost 7 bases and J lost 4, with 13 bases in between. The CDR3 is 13 amino acids. The sequence was collected from an adult who was a healthcare worker with PCR-confirmed SARS-CoV-2 infection or an uninfected control (not recorded which). The chain joins TRBV10-2 to TRBJ2-5; TRBD1 is a possible D gene (5 bases). The sequenced sample was whole blood. CDR3 protein: CASTHTRGETQYF. The CDR3 DNA is TGCGCCAGCACACACACAAGGGGAGAGACCCAGTACTTC.